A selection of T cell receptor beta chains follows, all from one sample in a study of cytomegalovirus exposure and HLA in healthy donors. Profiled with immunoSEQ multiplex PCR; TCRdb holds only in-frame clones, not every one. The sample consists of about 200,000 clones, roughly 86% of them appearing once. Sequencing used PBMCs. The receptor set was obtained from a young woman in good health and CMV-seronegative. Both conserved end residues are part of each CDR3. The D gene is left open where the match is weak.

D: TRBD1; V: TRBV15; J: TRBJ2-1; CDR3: CATSDSGTGNNEQFF; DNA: TGTGCCACCAGCGATTCCGGGACAGGCAACAATGAGCAGTTCTTC
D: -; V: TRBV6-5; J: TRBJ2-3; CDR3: CASSYRRQGRDTQYF; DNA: TGTGCCAGCAGTTACCGTCGGCAAGGGAGGGATACGCAGTATTTT
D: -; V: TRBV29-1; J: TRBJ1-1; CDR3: CSAAREWNTEAFF; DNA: TGCAGCGCAGCCAGGGAATGGAACACTGAAGCTTTCTTT
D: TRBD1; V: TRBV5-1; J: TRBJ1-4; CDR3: CASRAGTGGHSHQGELNEKLFF; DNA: TGCGCCAGCAGGGCCGGGACAGGGGGTCATTCCCACCAGGGCGAACTTAATGAAAAACTGTTTTTT
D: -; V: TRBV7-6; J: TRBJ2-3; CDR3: CASSLIASMDTQYF; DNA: TGTGCCAGCAGCTTAATCGCTAGCATGGATACGCAGTATTTT
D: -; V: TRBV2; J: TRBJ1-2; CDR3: CASSEALWNRDGYTF; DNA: TGTGCCAGCAGTGAAGCGCTTTGGAACAGGGATGGCTACACCTTC
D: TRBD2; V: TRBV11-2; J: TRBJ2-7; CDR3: CASSLDGLAGGLSYEQYF; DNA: TGTGCCAGCAGCTTAGATGGACTAGCGGGGGGACTCTCCTACGAGCAGTACTTC
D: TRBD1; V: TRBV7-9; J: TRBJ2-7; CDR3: CASSFLSGTGRSYEQYF; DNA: TGTGCCAGCAGCTTTCTCTCGGGGACAGGCCGCTCCTACGAGCAGTACTTC
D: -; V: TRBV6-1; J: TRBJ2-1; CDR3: CASGVFRDIRNEQFF; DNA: TGTGCCAGCGGGGTATTCCGGGACATCCGCAATGAGCAGTTCTTC
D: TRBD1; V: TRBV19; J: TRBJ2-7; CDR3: CASSMGDRGDEQYF; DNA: TGTGCCAGTAGTATGGGGGACAGGGGGGACGAGCAGTACTTC